These T cell receptor beta chains were read from a single sample in a study of blood T cell repertoires in COVID-19. Produced via immunoSEQ multiplex PCR; TCRdb's table is partial and in-frame only. The sample yields 250,000 to 400,000 clones, approximately 90% seen once. The specimen was peripheral blood. These receptors originate from a woman aged 30 to 39 with COVID-19, enrolled during active disease. Both conserved end residues are part of each CDR3. The D gene is left open where the match is weak. Not every row has a clone size; where given, it reads once, few, many or a size class.

D: TRBD1; V: TRBV11-3; size: .; J: TRBJ2-1; DNA: TGTGCCAGCAGCTTTAGGACAGGACTTTACAATGAGCAGTTCTTC; CDR3: CASSFRTGLYNEQFF
D: .; V: TRBV30; size: .; J: TRBJ1-1; DNA: TGTGCCTGGAGTGTGAGGACAGACACTGAAGCTTTCTTT; CDR3: CAWSVRTDTEAFF
D: .; V: TRBV7-2; size: .; J: TRBJ1-1; DNA: TGTGCCAGCAGCCCAATGCAGGATTTTACTGAAGCTTTCTTT; CDR3: CASSPMQDFTEAFF
D: .; V: TRBV6-5; size: .; J: TRBJ2-1; DNA: TGTGCCAGCAGCCCGACTAACAGACTAGTTCGGTTCTTC; CDR3: CASSPTNRLVRFF
D: .; V: TRBV25-1; size: .; J: TRBJ1-6; DNA: TGTGCCAGCAGTGATGGGAGCAGGGGCTTTGAATCACCCCTCCACTTT; CDR3: CASSDGSRGFESPLHF
D: .; V: TRBV10-3; size: .; J: TRBJ1-1; DNA: TGTGCCATCAGTGAGTCTGAGGGCCTGTACACTGAAGCTTTCTTT; CDR3: CAISESEGLYTEAFF
D: .; V: TRBV19; size: many; J: TRBJ1-2; DNA: TGTGCCGCCTATGGGGGGGGCGACTATGGCTACACCTTC; CDR3: CAAYGGGDYGYTF
D: .; V: TRBV6-2/TRBV6-3; size: .; J: TRBJ2-2; DNA: TGTGCCAGCAGTTACACCTTGTCTTCGGGGGACACCGGGGAGCTGTTTTTT; CDR3: CASSYTLSSGDTGELFF
D: .; V: TRBV7-2; size: .; J: TRBJ1-1; DNA: TGTGCCAGCATCTCCACCTGGGGGGGTAGAGCTTTCTTT; CDR3: CASISTWGGRAFF
D: .; V: TRBV18; size: .; J: TRBJ2-5; DNA: TGTGCCAGCTCACCATCGCAGGAGGGGACCCAGTACTTC; CDR3: CASSPSQEGTQYF
D: TRBD1; V: TRBV10-3; size: .; J: TRBJ1-2; DNA: TGTGCCGTATCCCGGGACAGGCTTGCTGGCTACACCTTC; CDR3: CAVSRDRLAGYTF
D: TRBD1; V: TRBV7-2; size: .; J: TRBJ1-2; DNA: TGTGCCAGCAGTCCACAGGGGGCGGGAGGCTACACCTTC; CDR3: CASSPQGAGGYTF
D: TRBD2; V: TRBV7-6; size: .; J: TRBJ2-5; DNA: TGTGCCAGCAGTTCGACTAGCGGGGGACAAGAGACCCAGTACTTC; CDR3: CASSSTSGGQETQYF
D: .; V: TRBV11-1; size: .; J: TRBJ1-1; DNA: TGTGCCAGCAGCGGCGGGGGAATGACTGAAGCTTTCTTT; CDR3: CASSGGGMTEAFF
D: TRBD1; V: TRBV5-1; size: many; J: TRBJ2-5; DNA: TGCGCCAGCAGCCTAACGGACAGGAAAGAGACCCAGTACTTC; CDR3: CASSLTDRKETQYF
D: .; V: TRBV10-3; size: .; J: TRBJ1-4; DNA: TGTGCCATCAGTGCCGGGGATGAAAAACTGTTTTTT; CDR3: CAISAGDEKLFF
D: .; V: TRBV5-1; size: .; J: TRBJ1-1; DNA: TGCGCCAGCAGCTCAGGGGAGACCCCCAGGTATGCTGAAGCTTTCTTT; CDR3: CASSSGETPRYAEAFF
D: TRBD2; V: TRBV7-9; size: .; J: TRBJ2-1; DNA: TGTGCCAGCAGCCCCAGACTAGCGGGGGAAGGTGGCAATGAGCAGTTCTTC; CDR3: CASSPRLAGEGGNEQFF
D: TRBD1; V: TRBV9; size: .; J: TRBJ2-5; DNA: TGTGCCAGCAGCGGACCGACAGGGTCACCCCAAGAGACCCAGTACTTC; CDR3: CASSGPTGSPQETQYF
D: TRBD1; V: TRBV18; size: .; J: TRBJ1-1; DNA: TGTGCCAGCTCACCACAAATCATCTCGACAGGGGGGAACACTGAAGCTTTCTTT; CDR3: CASSPQIISTGGNTEAFF
D: .; V: TRBV15; size: once; J: TRBJ2-3; DNA: TGTGCCACCAGCAGAGATGTGGCTTATGATACGCAGTATTTT; CDR3: CATSRDVAYDTQYF
D: TRBD1; V: TRBV28; size: .; J: TRBJ1-5; DNA: TGTGCCAGCAGACCGAGACAGGGTTGGAAACCTTCTGGCAATCAGCCCCAGCATTTT; CDR3: CASRPRQGWKPSGNQPQHF
D: .; V: TRBV5-4; size: .; J: TRBJ2-5; DNA: TGTGCCAGCAGCTCGACATTCCAAGAGACCCAGTACTTC; CDR3: CASSSTFQETQYF
D: TRBD2; V: TRBV2; size: .; J: TRBJ2-3; DNA: TGTGCCAGCAGTGCCGGGGGGACTTTCACAGATACGCAGTATTTT; CDR3: CASSAGGTFTDTQYF
D: .; V: TRBV6-2/TRBV6-3; size: .; J: TRBJ2-7; DNA: TGTGCCAGCAGTTACTCGTATTGGACAAGAGGTGACTACGAGCAGTACTTC; CDR3: CASSYSYWTRGDYEQYF
D: .; V: TRBV19; size: .; J: TRBJ2-3; DNA: TGTGCCAGTAGTACAGGGGGAGGAAGCACAGATACGCAGTATTTT; CDR3: CASSTGGGSTDTQYF
D: .; V: TRBV11-2; size: .; J: TRBJ2-7; DNA: TGTGCCAGCAGCTTATACAGCTCCTACGAGCAGTACTTC; CDR3: CASSLYSSYEQYF
D: TRBD1; V: TRBV7-3; size: once; J: TRBJ1-3; DNA: TGTGCCAGCAGCCTCACAGGGGGTTCGTCTGGAAACACCATATATTTT; CDR3: CASSLTGGSSGNTIYF
D: .; V: TRBV28; size: .; J: TRBJ1-1; DNA: TGTGCCAGCAGTCGAGTGAACACTGAAGCTTTCTTT; CDR3: CASSRVNTEAFF
D: .; V: TRBV24-1; size: .; J: TRBJ2-2; DNA: TGTGCCACCAGTGACCCACGGTCGGTCACCGGGGAGCTGTTTTTT; CDR3: CATSDPRSVTGELFF
D: .; V: TRBV19; size: .; J: TRBJ1-1; DNA: TGTGCCAGTAGATTTGGGCTGAACACTGAAGCTTTCTTT; CDR3: CASRFGLNTEAFF
D: .; V: TRBV6-6; size: .; J: TRBJ2-1; DNA: TGTGCCAGCAGTTACGGTACGGTCTACAATGAGCAGTTCTTC; CDR3: CASSYGTVYNEQFF
D: .; V: TRBV9; size: .; J: TRBJ2-5; DNA: TGTGCCAGCAGCGTAGCGGGATCGTACCAAGAGACCCAGTACTTC; CDR3: CASSVAGSYQETQYF
D: .; V: TRBV5-5; size: .; J: TRBJ1-2; DNA: TGTGCCAGCAGCGCACAGGGCCGAAACTATGGCTACACCTTC; CDR3: CASSAQGRNYGYTF